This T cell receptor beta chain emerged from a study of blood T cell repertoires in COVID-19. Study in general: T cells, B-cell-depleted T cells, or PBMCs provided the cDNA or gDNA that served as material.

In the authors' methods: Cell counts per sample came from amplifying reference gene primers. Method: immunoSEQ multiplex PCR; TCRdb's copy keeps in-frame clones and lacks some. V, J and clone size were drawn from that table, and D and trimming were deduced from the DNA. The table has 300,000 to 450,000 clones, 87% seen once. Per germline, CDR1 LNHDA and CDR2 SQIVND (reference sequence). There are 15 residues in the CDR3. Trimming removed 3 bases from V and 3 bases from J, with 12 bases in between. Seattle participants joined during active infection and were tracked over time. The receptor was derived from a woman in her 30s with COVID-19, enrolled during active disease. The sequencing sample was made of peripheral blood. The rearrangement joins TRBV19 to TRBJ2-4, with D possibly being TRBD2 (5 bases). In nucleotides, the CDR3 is TGTGCCAGTAGTATGGACTCCCTAGGCAAAAACATTCAGTACTTC. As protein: CASSMDSLGKNIQYF.